Below, 25 T cell receptor beta chains from the same sample are listed, as sequenced in a study of cytomegalovirus exposure and HLA in healthy donors. 60 Vbeta and 13 Jbeta primers were used in PCR. Data came from immunoSEQ multiplex PCR; TCRdb stores just in-frame clones and leaves some out. The sample has fewer than 250,000 clones, roughly 80% seen once. The specimen sequenced was PBMCs. The receptors originated from a man aged 35-49 years in good health and CMV-seropositive.

This clone was seen a single time. V gene TRBV5-4 combines with J gene TRBJ1-1, with D unclear. With 4 bases removed from V and 4 bases from J, the gap between germline ends came to 20 bases. Germline V lookup: CDR1 SGHNT, CDR2 YYREEE (reference sequence). The CDR3 loop spans 16 amino acids. The CDR3 nucleotides are TGTGCCAGCAGCAGGATACCCCGGGTGGATACCACTGAAGCTTTCTTT. Residues: CASSRIPRVDTTEAFF.

This clone was recorded once. The V call is TRBV6-5, the J call TRBJ2-7, with D perhaps TRBD2 (6 bases). V shed 7 bases and J shed 3 bases, with 13 bases lying between them. CDR1 is MNHEY and CDR2 is SVGAGI in the germline V gene. CDR3 length equals 13 residues. In DNA, the CDR3 is TGTGCCAGCATGCCGGGACTCAGCTACGAGCAGTACTTC. Encoded protein: CASMPGLSYEQYF.

This chain links TRBV4-2 with TRBJ2-1; 7 bases are a match to TRBD1. This CDR3 is built from 17 residues. V lost 2 bases and J lost 1; bases outside the gene matches: 8. CDR1 LGHNA and CDR2 YNFKEQ come from the germline V gene. The CDR3 coding sequence is TGTGCCAGCAGCCAAAACCCCGGGACAGCATCCTACAATGAGCAGTTCTTC. It specifies CASSQNPGTASYNEQFF.

Concerning this clone: The germline gene is not matched at one end of the junction; a read error may be the cause. The chain recombines TRBV20-1 with TRBJ1-4; tentative D call: TRBD1 (6 bases). Germline CDR1 DFQATT, CDR2 SNEGSKA (reference sequence). The CDR3 has 8 amino acids. CDR3 in DNA: TGCAGTGCTAGGGGGACACATTTT. This gives the protein CSARGTHF.

The table lists this clone with a count of one. As DNA, the CDR3 is TGTGCCATCAGTGGGTTGACAGGGGAAAGCTACGAGCAGTACTTC. It specifies CAISGLTGESYEQYF. The J gene is TRBJ2-7, the V gene TRBV10-3; 8 nucleotides align to TRBD1. The CDR3 length is 15 residues. Germline assignment: CDR1 ENHRY and CDR2 SYGVKD. V trimming: 4 bases; J trimming: 3 bases; junction bases outside the gene matches: 8.

The chain joins TRBV14 to TRBJ2-5; D uncertain. In germline, CDR1 is SGHDN, CDR2 FVKESK. V lost 3 bases and J lost 7, with 12 bases in between. This CDR3 contains 13 residues. CDR3 amino acids: CASSHDPARTQYF. CDR3 nucleotide sequence: TGTGCCAGCAGCCATGACCCAGCGAGGACCCAGTACTTC.

This clone was seen once. The chain employs TRBV5-3 and TRBJ2-2; TRBD2 agrees at 7 bases. TRBV5-3 is treated as an ORF (open reading frame) with a function not yet certain. The CDR3 runs to 16 residues. V lost 4 bases, J lost 0 bases, and 6 bases stayed unmatched. The CDR3 here is CARSTSGTTNTGELFF. In DNA form, the CDR3 reads TGTGCCAGAAGCACCTCTGGGACTACGAACACCGGGGAGCTGTTTTTT.

With respect to this clone: Its ends do not fully match the called genes, so a read error is possible. The gene calls are TRBV4-2 and TRBJ2-5; D might be TRBD1 (6 bases). Germline CDR1 is LGHNA and CDR2 is YNFKEQ. This CDR3 region has 14 residues. The chain's CDR3 is CAGSQGRGGETQYF. DNA for the CDR3: TGTGCCGGCAGCCAGGGAAGAGGGGGAGAGACCCAGTACTTC.

This chain links TRBV2 with TRBJ1-5; unclear D gene. This CDR3 has 13 amino acids. The ends were cut back, 7 bases at V and 6 bases at J, with 13 bases in the middle. Germline V gene data show CDR1 as SNHLY and CDR2 as FYNNEI. CDR3 protein: CASTLGFSQPQHF. CDR3 DNA sequence: TGTGCCAGCACTCTCGGGTTCAGTCAGCCCCAGCATTTT.

The chain uses TRBV4-1 and TRBJ2-7, with 7 bases aligning to TRBD2. V dropped 4 bases and J dropped 4; count of bases not matched to a gene: 10. Per germline, CDR1 MGHRA and CDR2 YSYEKL. The CDR3 contains 15 residues. Here the CDR3 reads CASSPEGTSEYEQYF. CDR3 in DNA: TGCGCCAGCAGCCCAGAGGGCACTAGCGAGTACGAGCAGTACTTC.

J is TRBJ2-4 and V is TRBV19, with 11 bases aligning to TRBD2. The ends lost 4 bases at V and 8 bases at J; junction bases unmatched: 1. The CDR3 sequence is 13 residues long. Germline V gene lookup returns CDR1 LNHDA and CDR2 SQIVND (reference sequence). In DNA form, the CDR3 reads TGTGCCAGTAGTAAGGGACTAGCGGACATTCAGTACTTC. Translating it yields CASSKGLADIQYF.

This rearrangement joins TRBV11-1 to TRBJ2-3, with TRBD1 identical over 7 bases. This CDR3 region has 15 residues. J was trimmed by 2 bases and V by 5 bases; bases with no gene match: 7. Looked up from germline, CDR1 is SGHAT and CDR2 is FQDESV (reference sequence). CDR3: CASSRDSQNTDTQYF. The DNA of the CDR3 is TGTGCCAGCAGCCGGGACAGCCAGAACACAGATACGCAGTATTTT. The whole variable domain, filled in from reference TRBV11-1 and TRBJ2-3, reads EAEVAQSPRYKITEKSQAVAFWCDPISGHATLYWYRQILGQGPELLVQFQDESVVDDSQLPKDRFSAERLKGVDSTLKIQPAELGDSAMYLCASSRDSQNTDTQYFGPGTRLTVL.

The table lists this clone with a count of one. The rearrangement uses TRBV29-1 and TRBJ2-1; 12 nucleotides line up with TRBD1. After removal of 6 bases from V and 7 bases from J, the junction contained 13 bases not matched to a gene. CDR1 SQVTM and CDR2 ANQGSEA come from the germline V gene. This CDR3 region has 16 residues. DNA of the CDR3: TGCAGCGTCGGTTCTCCGGGACAGGGGGCGCGGAATGAGCAGTTCTTC. Translating gives CSVGSPGQGARNEQFF.

V is TRBV18 and J is TRBJ2-5, with 10 bases that match TRBD2. The CDR3 is 16 residues long. Germline values: CDR1 KGHSH, CDR2 LQKENI. With V trimmed by 2 bases and J by 1 base, 4 bases remained unmatched. The CDR3 sequence is CASSPASSGGQETQYF. The CDR3 region has the DNA TGTGCCAGCTCACCAGCGTCTAGCGGGGGCCAAGAGACCCAGTACTTC. The full variable domain, in which reference TRBV18 and TRBJ2-5 provide the parts outside the CDR3, is NAGVMQNPRHLVRRRGQEARLRCSPMKGHSHVYWYRQLPEEGLKFMVYLQKENIIDESGMPKERFSAEFPKEGPSILRIQQVVRGDSAAYFCASSPASSGGQETQYFGPGTRLLVL.

This rearrangement joins TRBV28 to TRBJ1-2; 8 positions match TRBD1. V shed 2 bases and J 8 bases; nucleotides not matched to a gene: 7. Germline loops: CDR1 MDHEN, CDR2 SYDVKM. The CDR3 contains 14 residues. The CDR3 is CASSLGRGRYGYTF. The CDR3, as DNA: TGTGCCAGCAGTTTAGGCAGGGGGCGATACGGCTACACCTTC.

The chain has TRBV7-2 and TRBJ2-3; D is perhaps TRBD2 (6 bases). Trimming removed 5 bases at V and 1 base at J, with 16 bases between. CDR1 SGHTA and CDR2 FQGNSA come from the germline V gene. The length of the CDR3 is 16 residues. CDR3 coding DNA: TGTGCCAGCAGCAGTCGGGACTCTTACCGCACAGATACGCAGTATTTT. The encoded protein is CASSSRDSYRTDTQYF.

This chain joins TRBV6-5 and TRBJ1-2; the D gene is possibly TRBD1 (6 bases). The CDR3 is 12 amino acids. Germline lookup yields CDR1 MNHEY and CDR2 SVGAGI. The V end lost 5 bases, the J end lost 8 bases, and 12 bases lay between the germline ends. The CDR3 here is CASSTGSRGYTF. CDR3 coding DNA: TGTGCCAGCAGTACAGGGTCGCGGGGCTACACCTTC.

The V gene is TRBV27, the J gene TRBJ2-1; 7 bases map to TRBD2. This CDR3 region has 15 residues. Germline CDR1 and CDR2: MNHEY and SMNVEV (reference sequence). V shed 2 bases and J 6 bases; nucleotides not matched to a gene: 7. In nucleotides, the CDR3 is TGTGCCAGCAGTTTAGTCCGGGGGGTCGGCAATGAGCAGTTCTTC. This codes for CASSLVRGVGNEQFF.

The chain carries TRBV6-1 and TRBJ2-7; no clear D. Germline CDR1 and CDR2: MNHNS and SASEGT. The CDR3 has 12 amino acids. V lost 7 bases and J 2 bases, leaving 9 bases between the germline ends. The CDR3 loop reads CASNRTAYEQYF. Written as DNA, the CDR3 is TGTGCCAGCAACCGAACGGCCTACGAGCAGTACTTC.

The chain links TRBV2 to TRBJ1-2, with D possibly matching TRBD1 (5 bases). Germline V gives CDR1 SNHLY, CDR2 FYNNEI. Between the trimmed V and J ends, which lost 2 bases and 4 bases, there was a span of 14 bases. This CDR3 is built from 15 residues. The DNA of the CDR3 is TGTGCCAGCAGTGAAATGGGGGAGGTCTCCTATGGCTACACCTTC. Its protein is CASSEMGEVSYGYTF.

This chain links TRBV15 with TRBJ2-3, with 9 bases that match TRBD2. Germline CDR1 is LNHNV and CDR2 is YYDKDF (reference sequence). Unmatched junction bases numbered 6, after V lost 1 base and J lost 4 bases. The CDR3 consists of 16 residues. As DNA, the CDR3 is TGTGCCACCAGCAGAGGGACTAGCGTTGGGGCAGATACGCAGTATTTT. Encoded protein: CATSRGTSVGADTQYF.

This clone occurred once. The rearrangement joins TRBV5-1 to TRBJ2-1; tentatively, D is TRBD2 (8 bases). The CDR3 has 16 residues. The V and J ends lost 4 bases and 2 bases respectively, with 16 bases between them. The germline gives CDR1 SGHRS, CDR2 YFSETQ. CDR3 region: CASSVGRGLTYNEQFF. In DNA, the CDR3 is TGCGCCAGCAGCGTCGGGAGGGGGCTTACCTACAATGAGCAGTTCTTC. The full variable domain, in which reference TRBV5-1 and TRBJ2-1 provide the parts outside the CDR3, is KAGVTQTPRYLIKTRGQQVTLSCSPISGHRSVSWYQQTPGQGLQFLFEYFSETQRNKGNFPGRFSGRQFSNSRSEMNVSTLELGDSALYLCASSVGRGLTYNEQFFGPGTRLTVL.

This clone has a single count. As DNA, the CDR3 is TGTGCCAGCAGTTTTAGCGGGAACACCGGGGAGCTGTTTTTT. This translates into CASSFSGNTGELFF. The chain combines TRBV11-3 with TRBJ2-2, with D possibly matching TRBD2 (6 bases). Trimming stripped 6 bases from V and 1 base from J, with 9 bases between. CDR3 length: 14 amino acids. Germline assignment: CDR1 SGHNT and CDR2 YENEEA.

The genes are TRBV4-3 and TRBJ2-7, with 8 bases lining up with TRBD2. V gave up 0 bases and J gave up 7 bases; unmatched junction bases: 11. Germline V gives CDR1 LGHNA, CDR2 YSLEER. The CDR3 runs to 16 residues. The CDR3 DNA follows: TGCGCCAGCAGCCAAGATAGTTCAGCGGGAGTTGGAGAGCAGTACTTC. It yields the protein CASSQDSSAGVGEQYF.

The chain couples TRBV7-9 to TRBJ2-7, with a weak D call TRBD2 (6 bases). V dropped 3 bases and J dropped 3 bases, with 21 bases sitting between them. Germline V lookup: CDR1 SEHNR, CDR2 FQNEAQ (reference sequence). The CDR3 covers 17 residues. The DNA of the CDR3 is TGTGCCAGCAGCTTGGGGGAGGCCGTCGGCTGGTTCTACGAGCAGTACTTC. It encodes CASSLGEAVGWFYEQYF.